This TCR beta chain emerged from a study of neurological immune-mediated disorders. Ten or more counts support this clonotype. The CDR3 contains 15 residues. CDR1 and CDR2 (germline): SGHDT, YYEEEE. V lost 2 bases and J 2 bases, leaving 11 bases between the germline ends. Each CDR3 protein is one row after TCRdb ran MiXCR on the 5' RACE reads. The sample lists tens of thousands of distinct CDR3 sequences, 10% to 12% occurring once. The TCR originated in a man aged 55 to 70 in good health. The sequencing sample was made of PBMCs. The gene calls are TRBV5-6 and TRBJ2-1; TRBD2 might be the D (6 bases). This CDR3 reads CASSFSGVAYNEQFF. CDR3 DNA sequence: TGTGCCAGCAGCTTTTCGGGAGTCGCCTACAATGAGCAGTTCTTC.